The 18 T cell receptor beta chains presented below share a single source sample, sequenced in a study of regulatory T cells in long-lasting Graves disease. Stated time point: persistent/refractory GD, antithyroid drugs over 5 years with positive TRAb. Isolated PBMC RNA provided the starting material for the TCR library. Construction of TCR beta libraries relied on iRepertoire HTBI primers and on Arm-PCR targeting CDR3 regions. One entry per CDR3 protein, called by TCRdb with MiXCR from the multiplex PCR reads. The table records approximately 400,000 distinct CDR3 sequences, roughly 23% of them present only once. Sample: peripheral blood mononuclear cells (PBMCs), taken when the disease was refractory, from a patient treated with antithyroid drugs. All receptors come from a woman aged 40 to 55 with Graves disease.

This clonotype was seen many times. The CDR3 protein is CASSPLGETTGQPQHF. The CDR3 bases are TGTGCCAGCAGCCCACTTGGGGAGACTACGGGGCAGCCCCAGCATTTT. The J gene is TRBJ1-5, the V gene TRBV11-2; D ambiguous. There are 16 residues in the CDR3. CDR1 is SGHAT, CDR2 FQNNGV, per germline. V lost 5 bases to trimming and J lost 7 bases, with 21 bases between them.

This clonotype was seen many times. This chain joins TRBV6-1 and TRBJ1-2, with a tentative D call TRBD1 (5 bases). This CDR3 comprises 15 residues. The V end lost 6 bases, the J end lost 3 bases, and 17 bases lay between the germline ends. The germline V gene encodes CDR1 MNHNS and CDR2 SASEGT. The CDR3 is CASRQYRGSDYGYTF. In DNA, the CDR3 is TGTGCCAGCAGACAATATCGGGGGTCTGACTATGGCTACACCTTC.

This clonotype has a handful of counts. The rearrangement joins TRBV7-9 to TRBJ1-1, with D hard to call. This CDR3 contains 17 residues. Germline loops: CDR1 SEHNR, CDR2 FQNEAQ (reference sequence). With 1 base removed from V and 1 base from J, the gap between germline ends came to 16 bases. Here the CDR3 reads CASSLVDLGSWNTEAFF. The CDR3 DNA is TGTGCCAGCAGCTTAGTAGATCTGGGCAGCTGGAACACTGAAGCTTTCTTT.

This chain links TRBV9 with TRBJ1-3, with 7 bases fitting TRBD1. V dropped 0 bases and J dropped 0; count of bases not matched to a gene: 9. Germline V lookup: CDR1 SGDLS, CDR2 YYNGEE. This CDR3 region has 18 residues. The CDR3 sequence is CASSVEPGQPYSGNTIYF. For the CDR3, the DNA is TGTGCCAGCAGCGTAGAACCGGGACAGCCCTACTCTGGAAACACCATATATTTT.

The chain combines TRBV20-1 with TRBJ2-3, with D possibly matching TRBD2 (5 bases). The CDR3 has 13 amino acids. CDR1 and CDR2 (germline): DFQATT, SNEGSKA (reference sequence). Trimming pared 3 bases from V and 4 bases from J, leaving 11 bases between. CDR3 DNA sequence: TGCAGTGCTAGTACTAGATCGCCAGATACGCAGTATTTT. This encodes CSASTRSPDTQYF.

Concerning this clonotype itself: This could be a read error, since a much larger clone is one nucleotide away. V is TRBV2 and J is TRBJ2-2, with a possible D match to TRBD2 (6 bases). The V gene's germline CDR1 is SNHLY and CDR2 FYNNEI. The CDR3 consists of 16 residues. The CDR3 coding sequence is TGTGCCAACAGTGAATTGGAGGGAGAGGTCACCGGGGAGCTGTTTTTT. This sequence encodes CANSELEGEVTGELFF.

This clonotype came up many times. The V call is TRBV12-3 or TRBV12-4, the J call TRBJ2-7; tentatively, D is TRBD1 (7 bases). This CDR3 comprises 13 residues. Trimming took 6 bases from V and 5 from J, leaving 14 bases between them. The CDR3 loop reads CASRISGGHEQYF. For the CDR3, the DNA is TGTGCCAGCAGGATATCAGGGGGGCACGAGCAGTACTTC.

The genes are TRBV6-2 or TRBV6-3 and TRBJ2-2; 14 bases fit TRBD2. CDR3 length: 19 amino acids. The V and J ends lost 2 bases and 1 base, in that order; junction bases with no gene match: 6. The germline gives CDR1 MNHEY, CDR2 SVGEGT. CDR3 amino acids: CASSYGTSGSRGNTGELFF. The CDR3 DNA follows: TGTGCCAGCAGTTACGGGACTAGCGGGAGTAGAGGGAACACCGGGGAGCTGTTTTTT.

This clonotype has just a few counts. The chain is built from TRBV12-3 or TRBV12-4 and TRBJ2-5; 7 bases are shared with TRBD2. The J segment lost 5 bases and the V segment lost 5 bases, leaving 8 bases of the junction unmatched. This CDR3 comprises 14 residues. CDR3 in DNA: TGTGCCAGCAGTCGCACGGGGGGTGTTGAGACCCAGTACTTC. It specifies CASSRTGGVETQYF.

This clonotype was detected many times. The CDR3 sequence is CASSEWYEQYF. The CDR3 coding sequence is TGTGCCAGCAGTGAATGGTACGAGCAGTACTTC. This chain links TRBV2 with TRBJ2-7; D not certain. V gave up 2 bases and J gave up 4 bases, with 3 bases separating them. The V gene's germline CDR1 is SNHLY and CDR2 FYNNEI. The length of the CDR3 is 11 residues.

This clonotype was observed many times. This chain joins TRBV5-1 and TRBJ2-7, with D possibly called TRBD1 or TRBD2 (5 bases each). The V gene's germline CDR1 is SGHRS and CDR2 YFSETQ. This CDR3 is built from 13 residues. Trimming took off 4 bases at V and 3 bases at J, with 11 bases between the two ends. The CDR3 region has the DNA TGCGCCAGCAGCCCCGGGACGAACTACGAGCAGTACTTC. Translating gives CASSPGTNYEQYF.

The rearrangement uses TRBV4-1 and TRBJ2-6, with D hard to call. V lost 1 base, J lost 2 bases, and 12 bases lay in between. Germline V lookup: CDR1 MGHRA, CDR2 YSYEKL. This CDR3 spans 17 amino acids. Here the CDR3 DNA reads TGCGCCAGCAGCCAAGGAAGGCCAGTGCCTGGGGCCAACGTCCTGACTTTC. Translation: CASSQGRPVPGANVLTF.

This clonotype was seen only a few times. The J gene is TRBJ2-7, the V gene TRBV7-2; 10 nucleotides agree with TRBD2. V trimming: 6 bases; J trimming: 3 bases; junction bases outside the gene matches: 8. The germline V gene has CDR1 SGHTA and CDR2 FQGNSA. CDR3 length: 15 amino acids. The CDR3 sequence is CASSRWTSGNYEQYF. In DNA form, the CDR3 reads TGTGCCAGCAGTCGGTGGACTAGCGGAAACTACGAGCAGTACTTC.

This clonotype has at least ten counts. The V and J genes are TRBV29-1 and TRBJ1-1, with D possibly matching TRBD1 (5 bases). Per the germline V gene, CDR1 is SQVTM and CDR2 is ANQGSEA. The CDR3 loop spans 12 amino acids. Trimming removed 6 bases from V and 3 bases from J, with 11 bases in between. The CDR3 nucleotides are TGCAGCGTGACAGACGTATACACTGAAGCTTTCTTT. This encodes CSVTDVYTEAFF.

This clonotype was recorded at least ten times. CDR3 DNA sequence: TGTGCCAGCAGTGACCAGGTCCAAGAGACCCAGTACTTC. This encodes CASSDQVQETQYF. The chain joins TRBV2 to TRBJ2-5; D unclear. Trimming shortened V by 3 bases and J by 1 base, and 6 bases separated the two germline ends. The CDR3 is made up of 13 amino acids. CDR1 is SNHLY, CDR2 FYNNEI, per germline.

The chain joins TRBV28 to TRBJ2-7, with D hard to call. This CDR3 is 14 amino acids long. CDR1 MDHEN and CDR2 SYDVKM come from the germline V gene. V was trimmed by 3 bases and J by 7 bases, leaving 16 bases between them. CDR3 sequence (DNA): TGTGCCAGCAGTTTCAGGCGTTTGGCTGGAGAGCAGTACTTC. Its protein product is CASSFRRLAGEQYF.

Ten or more counts support this clonotype. The rearrangement uses TRBV28 and TRBJ1-5; D is undetermined. Trimming removed 6 bases from V and 4 bases from J, with 13 bases in between. Germline-derived CDR1 and CDR2 are MDHEN and SYDVKM. CDR3 length equals 14 residues. CDR3 sequence reads: CASSPQGPNQPQHF. Here the CDR3 DNA reads TGTGCCAGCAGCCCCCAAGGGCCAAATCAGCCCCAGCATTTT.

V gene TRBV25-1 combines with J gene TRBJ2-1, with TRBD2 identical over 7 bases. The length of the CDR3 is 15 residues. Germline V gene data show CDR1 as MGHDK and CDR2 as SYGVNS. With 2 bases clipped from V and 5 bases from J, the junction kept 6 bases outside the gene matches. The CDR3 sequence is CASSERASGDNEQFF. DNA of the CDR3: TGTGCCAGCAGTGAACGGGCTAGCGGCGACAATGAGCAGTTCTTC.